This TCR beta chain appears in the sequencing data of a study of cytomegalovirus exposure and HLA in healthy donors. Study-wide findings and caveats: The presence/absence work took it that sequencing depth was about the same across donors.

The PCR had 60 Vbeta and 13 Jbeta primers. In the original analysis: An analysis that came later counted 80 million or so unique TCR beta chains, around 12 million shared. Data came from immunoSEQ multiplex PCR; TCRdb stores just in-frame clones and leaves some out. D and trimming were read from the DNA, whereas the V and J calls and clone size are those reported in that table. The table shows 150,000 or so clones, with about two thirds occurring only once. About this clone itself: Its target is not known.

The CDR3 runs 15 residues. CDR1 is SGHNT and CDR2 is YYREEE in the germline V gene (reference sequence). Trimming removed 3 bases at V and 1 base at J, with 13 bases between. The TCR comes from a woman aged 18-29 years in good health and CMV-seronegative. Sequencing was carried out using PBMCs. The chain links TRBV5-4 to TRBJ2-5; perhaps TRBD2 as D (5 bases). The DNA for the CDR3 is TGTGCCAGCAGCTACGACCCCGGGGTCCAAGAGACCCAGTACTTC. Residues: CASSYDPGVQETQYF.